A single sample is the source of the 2 T cell receptor beta chains below, sequenced in a study of blood T cell repertoires in COVID-19. Measured with immunoSEQ multiplex PCR; TCRdb has only the in-frame clones, and not every one. The sample yields about 200,000 clones, around three quarters seen once. The source material was peripheral blood. The receptor set was obtained from a woman aged 65 to 85 with acute or convalescent COVID-19.

V is TRBV18 and J is TRBJ2-1, with TRBD2 matching 8 bases. The CDR3 is 14 residues long. The J segment lost 10 bases and the V segment lost 3 bases, leaving 8 bases of the junction unmatched. Germline V gene sequence: CDR1 KGHSH, CDR2 LQKENI. The CDR3 here is CASSPVVAGGEQFF. CDR3 nucleotide sequence: TGTGCCAGCTCACCGGTAGTGGCGGGAGGAGAGCAGTTCTTC.

This chain uses TRBV6-2 or TRBV6-3 with TRBJ1-2, with D tentatively TRBD1 (5 bases). Deletions cut 4 bases from V and 4 bases from J, with 10 bases between. Germline-derived CDR1 and CDR2 are MNHEY and SVGEGT. The CDR3 totals 13 residues. CDR3 region: CASSWGQSYGYTF. Written as DNA, the CDR3 is TGTGCCAGCAGTTGGGGCCAGTCCTATGGCTACACCTTC.